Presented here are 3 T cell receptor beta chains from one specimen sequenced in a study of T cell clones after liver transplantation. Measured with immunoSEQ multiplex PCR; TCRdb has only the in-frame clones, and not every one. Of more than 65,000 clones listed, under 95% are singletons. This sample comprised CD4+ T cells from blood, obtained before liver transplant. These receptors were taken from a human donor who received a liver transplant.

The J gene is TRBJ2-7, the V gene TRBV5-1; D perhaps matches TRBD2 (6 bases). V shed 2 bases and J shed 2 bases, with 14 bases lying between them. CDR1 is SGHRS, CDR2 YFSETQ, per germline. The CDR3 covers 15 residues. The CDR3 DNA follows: TGCGCCAGCAGCTTCGGGGTGACTAGACCCTACGAGCAGTACTTC. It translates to CASSFGVTRPYEQYF.

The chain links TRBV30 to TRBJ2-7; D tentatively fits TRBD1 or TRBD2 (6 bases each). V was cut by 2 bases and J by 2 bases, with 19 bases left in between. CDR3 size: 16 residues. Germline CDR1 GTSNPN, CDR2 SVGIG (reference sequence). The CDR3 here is CAWSNKGGQLAYEQYF. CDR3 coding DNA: TGTGCCTGGAGTAATAAGGGGGGCCAGCTAGCCTACGAGCAGTACTTC.

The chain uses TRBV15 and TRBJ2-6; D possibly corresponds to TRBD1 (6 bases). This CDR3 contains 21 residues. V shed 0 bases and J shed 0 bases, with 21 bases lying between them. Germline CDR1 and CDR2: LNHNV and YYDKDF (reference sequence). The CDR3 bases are TGTGCCACCAGCAGAGATGGGGTAGGACAGATGAGTCTCTCTGGGGCCAACGTCCTGACTTTC. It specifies CATSRDGVGQMSLSGANVLTF.